In this sample, the clone carrying this T cell receptor beta chain turned up a few times. The antigen is undetermined. From germline, CDR1 is SGHAT and CDR2 FQNNGV. Trimming shortened V by 5 bases and J by 8 bases, and 21 bases separated the two germline ends. The length of the CDR3 is 15 residues. This record belongs to a study of shared clonotypes between healthy human individuals. CD8 cells regarded as naive lacked CD45RO, were positively chosen for CCR7, and omitted terminally differentiated effector memory CD45RA+ cells. Study observations and caveats: Among four donors, 4.5% to 5.5% of naive CD4 clonotypes were found in common. Estimated richness values were generally larger in naive subsets than in memory subsets. It was the non-shared clonotypes that had lower generation probabilities than clonotypes shared by all four donors.

This table comes from immunoSEQ multiplex PCR, and its TCRdb copy is limited to in-frame clones, with some not included. The table has about 590,000 clones, around 95% seen once. Specimen: naive CD8+ T cells sorted from blood. This TCR came from a woman in her 30s in good health. The genes are TRBV11-2 and TRBJ1-2, with D maybe TRBD1 (5 bases). CDR3 nucleotides: TGTGCCAGCAGCGAATCAGGGATTTTGGTAGGAGGCTACACCTTC. It codes for CASSESGILVGGYTF.